Following are 10 T cell receptor beta chains from one sample sequenced in a study of a mutant IDH1 vaccine in newly diagnosed glioma. The antigens for these receptors are not known. The time point is: week 47, end of study. Doses consisted of 300 ug of mutant IDH1 20-mer peptide each, paired with topical imiquimod. Repertoires were generated with immunoSEQ multiplex PCR, while TCRdb's copy carries only in-frame clones and drops some. The profile shows tens of thousands of clones, less than 90% of them singletons. The sample in question was PBMCs, obtained from a glioma patient whose treatment included an IDH1 peptide vaccine. Receptor source: a man between 40 and 49 years old with glioma.

To note about this clone: A junction boundary mismatches the germline segment, possibly from a read error. The chain has TRBV28 and TRBJ1-3; D unresolved. This CDR3 has 11 residues. Germline values: CDR1 MDHEN, CDR2 SYDVKM. As DNA, the CDR3 is TGTGCCAGCAGTTCTACCGGGAAAGCGAATTTT. As protein: CASSSTGKANF.

The chain recombines TRBV6-1 with TRBJ1-2; D gene uncertain. V lost 8 bases and J 8 bases, leaving 24 bases between the germline ends. CDR3 length: 15 amino acids. Germline assignment: CDR1 MNHNS and CDR2 SASEGT. The CDR3 sequence: CASVDYAYGNGGYTF. CDR3 bases: TGTGCCAGCGTGGACTATGCGTATGGGAATGGGGGCTACACCTTC.

V is TRBV18 and J is TRBJ2-4; D unresolved. In germline, CDR1 is KGHSH, CDR2 LQKENI. Trimming took 3 bases from V and 8 from J, leaving 14 bases between them. The CDR3 sequence is 14 residues long. CDR3 DNA sequence: TGTGCCAGCTCACCCCGCCCCCTCTTTGACATTCAGTACTTC. Translation gives CASSPRPLFDIQYF.

The rearrangement uses TRBV15 and TRBJ2-2; TRBD2 might be the D (5 bases). CDR1 and CDR2 (germline): LNHNV, YYDKDF (reference sequence). V lost 3 bases and J lost 6, with 14 bases in between. CDR3 size: 15 residues. CDR3 region: CATSSRMKRPGELFF. The CDR3 DNA follows: TGTGCCACCAGCAGTAGGATGAAGCGGCCCGGGGAGCTGTTTTTT.

J is TRBJ2-5 and V is TRBV4-2, with D hard to call. The CDR3 runs to 14 residues. Germline lookup yields CDR1 LGHNA and CDR2 YNFKEQ. Trimming stripped 0 bases from V and 5 bases from J, with 10 bases between. CDR3 DNA: TGTGCCAGCAGCCAAGAAGCCTCCGGGGAGACCCAGTACTTC. Amino acids: CASSQEASGETQYF.

The chain recombines TRBV2 with TRBJ2-5; 7 nucleotides align to TRBD2. The germline CDR1 and CDR2 sequences are SNHLY and FYNNEI. V dropped 6 bases and J dropped 0; count of bases not matched to a gene: 4. This CDR3 is 14 amino acids long. The CDR3 sequence is CASRGGGYQETQYF. CDR3 nucleotides: TGTGCCAGCAGGGGGGGAGGGTACCAAGAGACCCAGTACTTC.

V usage is TRBV5-6 and J usage is TRBJ2-2; no firm D call. In germline, CDR1 is SGHDT, CDR2 YYEEEE. This CDR3 comprises 15 residues. V was trimmed by 4 bases and J by 4 bases, leaving 14 bases between them. The CDR3 sequence: CASSRKGYLTGELFF. CDR3 in DNA: TGTGCCAGCAGCAGGAAAGGCTACCTCACCGGGGAGCTGTTTTTT. The full variable domain, with the rest looked up from reference TRBV5-6 and TRBJ2-2, is DAGVTQSPTHLIKTRGQQVTLRCSPKSGHDTVSWYQQALGQGPQFIFQYYEEEERQRGNFPDRFSGHQFPNYSSELNVNALLLGDSALYLCASSRKGYLTGELFFGEGSRLTVL.

The rearrangement links TRBV14 to TRBJ2-3; maybe TRBD2 (5 bases). Germline assignment: CDR1 SGHDN and CDR2 FVKESK. The CDR3 runs 20 residues. Trimming stripped 1 base from V and 1 base from J, with 24 bases between. CDR3 sequence reads: CASSQGTLTSAVPGTDTQYF. The CDR3 nucleotides read TGTGCCAGCAGCCAAGGCACCCTTACCTCAGCGGTACCTGGCACAGATACGCAGTATTTT.

The chain joins TRBV5-1 to TRBJ2-1, with 8 positions matching TRBD2. The CDR3 runs 16 residues. From germline, CDR1 is SGHRS and CDR2 YFSETQ. After removal of 4 bases from V and 7 bases from J, the junction contained 13 bases not matched to a gene. In nucleotides, the CDR3 is TGCGCCAGCAGCCTAAGATCCGGGAGGGCCCTGAATGAGCAGTTCTTC. It yields the protein CASSLRSGRALNEQFF.

The chain uses TRBV5-4 and TRBJ1-1; D unclear. Trimming removed 1 base from V and 4 bases from J, with 11 bases in between. This CDR3 spans 14 amino acids. CDR1 and CDR2 (germline): SGHNT, YYREEE (reference sequence). CDR3 DNA: TGTGCCAGCAGCTTGTGGGGAGCGGGCACTGAAGCTTTCTTT. Translating it yields CASSLWGAGTEAFF. The variable domain in full, completed from reference TRBV5-4 and TRBJ1-1, reads ETGVTQSPTHLIKTRGQQVTLRCSSQSGHNTVSWYQQALGQGPQFIFQYYREEENGRGNFPPRFSGLQFPNYSSELNVNALELDDSALYLCASSLWGAGTEAFFGQGTRLTVV.